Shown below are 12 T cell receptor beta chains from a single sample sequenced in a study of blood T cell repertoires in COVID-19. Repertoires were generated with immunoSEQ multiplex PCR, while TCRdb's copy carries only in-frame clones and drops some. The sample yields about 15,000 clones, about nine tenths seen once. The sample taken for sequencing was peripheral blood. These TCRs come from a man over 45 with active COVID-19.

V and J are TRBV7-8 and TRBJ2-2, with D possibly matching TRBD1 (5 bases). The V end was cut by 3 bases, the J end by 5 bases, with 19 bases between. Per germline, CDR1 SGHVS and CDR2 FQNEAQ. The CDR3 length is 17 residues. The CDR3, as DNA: TGTGCCAGCAGCTTCGGCCCCTACTCTTCAGGGACCGGGGAGCTGTTTTTT. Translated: CASSFGPYSSGTGELFF.

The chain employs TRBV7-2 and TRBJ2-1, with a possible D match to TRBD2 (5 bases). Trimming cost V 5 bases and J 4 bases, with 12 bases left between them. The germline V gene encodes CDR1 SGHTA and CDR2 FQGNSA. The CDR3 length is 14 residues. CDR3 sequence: CASSPTTVYNEQFF. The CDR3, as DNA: TGTGCCAGCAGCCCGACTACAGTGTACAATGAGCAGTTCTTC.

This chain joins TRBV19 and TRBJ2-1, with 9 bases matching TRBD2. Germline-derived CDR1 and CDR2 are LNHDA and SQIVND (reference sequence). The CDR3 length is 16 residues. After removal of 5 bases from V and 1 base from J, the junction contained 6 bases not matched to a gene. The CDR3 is CASSPRTSDSYNEQFF. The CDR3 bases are TGTGCCAGTAGTCCTCGGACTAGCGATTCCTACAATGAGCAGTTCTTC.

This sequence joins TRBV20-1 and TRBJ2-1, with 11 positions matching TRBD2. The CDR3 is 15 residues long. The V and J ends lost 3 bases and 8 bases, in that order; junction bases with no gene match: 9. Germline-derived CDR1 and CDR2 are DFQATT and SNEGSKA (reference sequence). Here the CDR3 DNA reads TGCAGTGCTAGTGGTAGCGGGAGGGCCGGGGATGAGCAGTTCTTC. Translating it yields CSASGSGRAGDEQFF.

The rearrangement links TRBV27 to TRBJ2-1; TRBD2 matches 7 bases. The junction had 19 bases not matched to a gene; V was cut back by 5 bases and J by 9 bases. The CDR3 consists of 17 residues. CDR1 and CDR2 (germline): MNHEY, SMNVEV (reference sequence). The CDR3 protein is CASSPLAGRVWGGEQFF. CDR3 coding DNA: TGTGCCAGCAGTCCCTTGGCGGGGAGGGTCTGGGGAGGTGAGCAGTTCTTC.

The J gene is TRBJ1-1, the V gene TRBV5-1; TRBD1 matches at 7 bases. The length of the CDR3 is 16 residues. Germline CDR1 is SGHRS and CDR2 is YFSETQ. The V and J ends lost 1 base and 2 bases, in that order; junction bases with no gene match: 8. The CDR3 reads CASSLSGDSFNTEAFF. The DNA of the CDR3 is TGCGCCAGCAGCTTGTCGGGGGACAGTTTTAACACTGAAGCTTTCTTT.

The CDR3 region is CASSRRQGAFQPQHF. The CDR3 DNA is TGTGCCAGCAGCCGACGACAGGGGGCTTTTCAGCCCCAGCATTTT. This chain joins TRBV28 and TRBJ1-5, with 10 bases matching TRBD1. Germline trimming cut 6 bases from V and 6 bases from J; bases unmatched to any gene: 8. Germline loops: CDR1 MDHEN, CDR2 SYDVKM. The CDR3 extends over 15 amino acids.

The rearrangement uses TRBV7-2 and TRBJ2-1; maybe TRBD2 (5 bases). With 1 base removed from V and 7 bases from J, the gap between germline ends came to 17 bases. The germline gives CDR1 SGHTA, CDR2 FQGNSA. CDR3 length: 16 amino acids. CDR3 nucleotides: TGTGCCAGCAGCTTAGATCGGAGAGGGAGTGGAAATGAGCAGTTCTTC. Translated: CASSLDRRGSGNEQFF.

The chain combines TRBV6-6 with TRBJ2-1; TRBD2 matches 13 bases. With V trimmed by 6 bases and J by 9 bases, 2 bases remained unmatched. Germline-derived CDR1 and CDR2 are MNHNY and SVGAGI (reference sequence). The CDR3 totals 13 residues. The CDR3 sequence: CASSGLAGVEQFF. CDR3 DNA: TGTGCCAGCAGCGGACTAGCGGGAGTTGAGCAGTTCTTC.

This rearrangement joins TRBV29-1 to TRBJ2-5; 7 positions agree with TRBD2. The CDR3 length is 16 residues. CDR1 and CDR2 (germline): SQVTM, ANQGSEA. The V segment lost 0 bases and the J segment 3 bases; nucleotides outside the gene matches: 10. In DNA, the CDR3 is TGCAGCGTTGAAGATATATGGGGGGGTAGGAAAGAGACCCAGTACTTC. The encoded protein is CSVEDIWGGRKETQYF.

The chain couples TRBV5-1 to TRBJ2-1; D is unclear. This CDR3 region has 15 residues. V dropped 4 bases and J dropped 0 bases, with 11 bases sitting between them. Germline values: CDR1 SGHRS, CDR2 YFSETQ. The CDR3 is CASSELASSYNEQFF. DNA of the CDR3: TGCGCCAGCAGCGAGTTAGCAAGCTCCTACAATGAGCAGTTCTTC.

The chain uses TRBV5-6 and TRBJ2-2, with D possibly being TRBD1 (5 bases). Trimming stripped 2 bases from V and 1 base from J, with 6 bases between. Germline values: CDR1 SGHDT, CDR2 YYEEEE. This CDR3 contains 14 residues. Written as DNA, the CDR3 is TGTGCCAGCAGCTTCGACAGGAACACCGGGGAGCTGTTTTTT. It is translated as CASSFDRNTGELFF.